Listed here are 8 T cell receptor beta chains from one sample, sequenced in a study of blood T cell repertoires in COVID-19. Libraries were prepared by immunoSEQ multiplex PCR; TCRdb keeps only in-frame clonotypes and omits some of them. The table records approximately 150,000 clones, 85% of them present only once. Sequenced sample: peripheral blood. These receptors were collected from a human donor with acute or convalescent COVID-19. The donor label of this sample is uncertain.

The chain carries TRBV5-6 and TRBJ2-1; D may be TRBD1 (5 bases). V dropped 3 bases and J dropped 8 bases, with 18 bases sitting between them. Germline assignment: CDR1 SGHDT and CDR2 YYEEEE. The CDR3 sequence is 15 residues long. The CDR3 here is CASSSRQVDSHEQFF. The CDR3, as DNA: TGTGCCAGCAGCTCGCGGCAGGTTGACAGCCATGAGCAGTTCTTC.

This chain uses TRBV29-1 with TRBJ2-1; 10 nucleotides match TRBD2. Germline assignment: CDR1 SQVTM and CDR2 ANQGSEA. This CDR3 region has 17 residues. V was clipped by 3 bases and J by 4 bases; unmatched bases: 12. The CDR3 is CSVDGVATSGPYNEQFF. Written as DNA, the CDR3 is TGCAGCGTTGATGGTGTGGCGACTAGCGGGCCTTACAATGAGCAGTTCTTC.

The DNA for the CDR3 is TGTGCCACCAGTGATTCCTGGACAGGGACAGGCTACACCTTC. Translated, it gives CATSDSWTGTGYTF. The chain is built from TRBV24-1 and TRBJ1-2; 8 bases map to TRBD1. Germline CDR1 and CDR2: KGHDR and SFDVKD. CDR3 length: 14 residues. Germline trimming cut 2 bases from V and 8 bases from J; bases unmatched to any gene: 6.

This chain uses TRBV6-5 with TRBJ1-2, with TRBD1 matching 9 bases. The CDR3 consists of 12 residues. J was trimmed by 3 bases and V by 8 bases; bases with no gene match: 1. Germline values: CDR1 MNHEY, CDR2 SVGAGI. The chain's CDR3 is CASGTGYYGYTF. CDR3 sequence (DNA): TGTGCCAGCGGGACAGGGTACTATGGCTACACCTTC.

V and J are TRBV2 and TRBJ1-5, with 7 bases identical to TRBD1. Trimming removed 8 bases from V and 2 bases from J; junction bases left unmatched: 12. The CDR3 totals 16 residues. Germline V gives CDR1 SNHLY, CDR2 FYNNEI. CDR3 nucleotides: TGTGCCAGCGCCTCTCTCGGGCAGGGGGGCAATCAGCCCCAGCATTTT. Residues: CASASLGQGGNQPQHF.

This chain links TRBV5-6 with TRBJ2-7, with D tentatively TRBD1 (5 bases). Per the germline V gene, CDR1 is SGHDT and CDR2 is YYEEEE. Trimming cost V 4 bases and J 3 bases, with 8 bases left between them. The CDR3 is made up of 12 amino acids. CDR3 nucleotides: TGTGCCAGCAGCCGACAGAGCTACGAGCAGTACTTC. Protein: CASSRQSYEQYF.

This clone showed up just once. V and J are TRBV12-3 or TRBV12-4 and TRBJ2-2, with D possibly being TRBD2 (6 bases). The V end lost 4 bases, the J end lost 6 bases, and 9 bases lay between the germline ends. The length of the CDR3 is 13 residues. In nucleotides, the CDR3 is TGTGCCAGCAGTTCGGGGAGGTCCGGGGAGCTGTTTTTT. Its translation: CASSSGRSGELFF.

The J gene is TRBJ1-5, the V gene TRBV29-1; 7 bases agree with TRBD1. The CDR3 runs 13 residues. Per the germline V gene, CDR1 is SQVTM and CDR2 is ANQGSEA. With V trimmed by 6 bases and J by 3 bases, 5 bases remained unmatched. CDR3 loop: CSVAGQTNQPQHF. In DNA, the CDR3 is TGCAGCGTCGCGGGACAGACCAATCAGCCCCAGCATTTT.